Below are 31 T cell receptor beta chains sequenced from a single sample in a study of beta chain features in type 1 diabetes. Expressed TCRB transcripts were sequenced because the entire RNA isolate underwent reverse transcription. Sequenced by immunoSEQ multiplex PCR; TCRdb stores in-frame clones only, minus some. The table lists 350,000 to 450,000 clones, around 14% of them singletons. Sequencing used naive CD4+ T cells from blood. These receptors originate from a man under 40 in good health.

The CDR3 protein is CASSAPSPGMGGEQFF. In DNA form, the CDR3 reads TGTGCCAGCAGCGCCCCATCTCCGGGGATGGGTGGTGAGCAGTTCTTC. The chain carries TRBV9 and TRBJ2-1, with a weak D call TRBD2 (5 bases). Trimming removed 3 bases from V and 9 bases from J, with 22 bases in between. The CDR3 extends over 16 amino acids. CDR1 is SGDLS and CDR2 is YYNGEE in the germline V gene.

This clone was found many times. J is TRBJ2-4 and V is TRBV7-2; tentative D call: TRBD2 (5 bases). The CDR3 covers 12 residues. V lost 2 bases and J lost 9, with 8 bases in between. Germline CDR1 reads SGHTA; CDR2 reads FQGNSA. CDR3: CASSLSGGIQYF. DNA of the CDR3: TGTGCCAGCAGCTTATCCGGAGGCATTCAGTACTTC.

This chain links TRBV5-6 with TRBJ2-7; no clear D. This CDR3 comprises 14 residues. CDR1 is SGHDT and CDR2 is YYEEEE in the germline V gene. V was shortened by 0 bases and J by 2 bases, with 9 bases between the two germline ends. The CDR3 nucleotides read TGTGCCAGCAGCTTGGATCCAAGGACCTACGAGCAGTACGTC. Translating it yields CASSLDPRTYEQYV.

The rearrangement uses TRBV7-2 and TRBJ2-7; D assignment may be TRBD1 or TRBD2 (6 bases each). The CDR3 has 16 residues. V lost 1 base, J lost 2 bases, and 15 bases lay in between. Germline V lookup: CDR1 SGHTA, CDR2 FQGNSA. The chain's CDR3 is CASSLEGGDPAYEQYV. DNA for the CDR3: TGTGCCAGCAGCTTAGAGGGGGGAGACCCAGCCTACGAGCAGTACGTC.

Only a few counts were recorded for this clone. V is TRBV7-3 and J is TRBJ2-3; D may be TRBD2 (6 bases). Trimming shortened V by 1 base and J by 4 bases, and 12 bases separated the two germline ends. This CDR3 region has 15 residues. Looked up from germline, CDR1 is SGHTA and CDR2 is FQGTGA. CDR3: CASSLRTSFADTQYF. The CDR3 DNA follows: TGTGCCAGCAGCTTAAGAACTAGCTTTGCAGATACGCAGTATTTT.

V gene TRBV5-1 combines with J gene TRBJ2-2; 9 positions match TRBD2. CDR1 is SGHRS, CDR2 YFSETQ, per germline. Germline trimming cut 3 bases from V and 3 bases from J; bases unmatched to any gene: 3. The length of the CDR3 is 15 residues. The CDR3 sequence is CASSSSGMDTGELFF. CDR3 bases: TGCGCCAGCAGCTCTAGCGGGATGGACACCGGGGAGCTGTTTTTT.

The J gene is TRBJ1-2, the V gene TRBV6-6, with unresolved D. Germline V CDR1 and CDR2: MNHNY, SVGAGI (reference sequence). The CDR3 totals 12 residues. V was cut by 0 bases and J by 9 bases, with 8 bases left in between. The CDR3 DNA reads as TGTGCCAGCAGTTACTCGAGTCAGAGCTACACCTTC. Translated, it gives CASSYSSQSYTF.

This clone was seen a few times. The chain is built from TRBV5-4 and TRBJ2-5, with TRBD2 identical over 9 bases. Germline loops: CDR1 SGHNT, CDR2 YYREEE (reference sequence). This CDR3 is built from 16 residues. Trimming removed 4 bases from V and 0 bases from J; junction bases left unmatched: 7. For the CDR3, the DNA is TGTGCCAGCAGCCCGAGGACTAGCGCATACCAAGAGACCCAGTACTTC. It specifies CASSPRTSAYQETQYF. Complete variable domain (other parts from reference TRBV5-4 and TRBJ2-5): ETGVTQSPTHLIKTRGQQVTLRCSSQSGHNTVSWYQQALGQGPQFIFQYYREEENGRGNFPPRFSGLQFPNYSSELNVNALELDDSALYLCASSPRTSAYQETQYFGPGTRLLVL.

This clone showed up just a few times. V gene TRBV9 combines with J gene TRBJ2-1; 14 nucleotides match TRBD2. V shed 0 bases and J 7 bases; nucleotides not matched to a gene: 3. The germline gives CDR1 SGDLS, CDR2 YYNGEE. The CDR3 covers 16 residues. DNA for the CDR3: TGTGCCAGCAGCGTAGGGACTAGCGGGGGGTTTAATGAGCAGTTCTTC. It specifies CASSVGTSGGFNEQFF.

This rearrangement joins TRBV20-1 to TRBJ2-1; D perhaps matches TRBD2 (6 bases). Germline CDR1 DFQATT, CDR2 SNEGSKA (reference sequence). This CDR3 has 11 amino acids. The germline V and J ends were trimmed by 5 bases and 6 bases, with 8 bases remaining between them. For the CDR3, the DNA is TGCAGTGCTGTGGGACTCAATGAGCAGTTCTTC. This sequence encodes CSAVGLNEQFF.

In this sample, this clone turned up a few times. The gene calls are TRBV6-5 and TRBJ2-2; 7 positions match TRBD1. This CDR3 spans 14 amino acids. Trimming cost V 6 bases and J 6 bases; bases outside gene matches: 7. Germline-derived CDR1 and CDR2 are MNHEY and SVGAGI. CDR3 DNA sequence: TGTGCCAGCAGCCCTGACAGGGCGGCCGGGGAGCTGTTTTTT. Its translation is CASSPDRAAGELFF.

J is TRBJ2-5 and V is TRBV5-6; D remains ambiguous. V lost 4 bases and J lost 4, with 17 bases in between. CDR1 and CDR2 from the germline V gene are SGHDT and YYEEEE. There are 15 residues in the CDR3. CDR3 protein: CASSTFEALLETQYF. Written as DNA, the CDR3 is TGTGCCAGCAGCACCTTTGAGGCTCTCTTAGAGACCCAGTACTTC. Variable domain in full (rest from reference TRBV5-6 and TRBJ2-5): DAGVTQSPTHLIKTRGQQVTLRCSPKSGHDTVSWYQQALGQGPQFIFQYYEEEERQRGNFPDRFSGHQFPNYSSELNVNALLLGDSALYLCASSTFEALLETQYFGPGTRLLVL.

This clone was detected only a few times. The gene calls are TRBV6-1 and TRBJ2-1; D gene uncertain. The V gene lost 3 bases and the J gene lost 9 bases, with 18 bases spanning the gap. The CDR3 loop spans 15 amino acids. Germline CDR1 MNHNS, CDR2 SASEGT. The DNA of the CDR3 is TGTGCCAGCAGTGAGGACCTCTTCTCGGGTAGTGAGCAGTTCTTC. This gives the protein CASSEDLFSGSEQFF.

The V call is TRBV5-1, the J call TRBJ2-6; D gene unclear. Germline V gene lookup returns CDR1 SGHRS and CDR2 YFSETQ. V lost 1 base to trimming and J lost 2 bases, with 7 bases between them. There are 15 residues in the CDR3. The CDR3 region is CASSLPNTGANVLTF. The CDR3, as DNA: TGCGCCAGCAGCTTGCCGAACACTGGGGCCAACGTCCTGACTTTC.

Here the CDR3 reads CAISASGGTQETQYF. DNA for the CDR3: TGTGCCATCAGTGCTAGCGGGGGAACCCAAGAGACCCAGTACTTC. V gene TRBV10-3 combines with J gene TRBJ2-5; 10 bases are shared with TRBD2. Germline CDR1 ENHRY, CDR2 SYGVKD. The CDR3 runs 15 residues. After removal of 4 bases from V and 1 base from J, the junction contained 3 bases not matched to a gene.

This clone was seen a few times. Other DNA sequences within the sample encode an identical CDR3. The chain is built from TRBV5-1 and TRBJ2-3; the match to TRBD1 covers 7 bases. CDR1 is SGHRS and CDR2 is YFSETQ in the germline V gene. This CDR3 region has 15 residues. J lost 1 base, V lost 4 bases, and 6 bases had no gene match. The CDR3 loop reads CASSPDRAGTDTQYF. Written as DNA, the CDR3 is TGCGCCAGCAGCCCAGACAGGGCCGGCACAGATACGCAGTATTTT.

A few counts support this clone. V usage is TRBV19 and J usage is TRBJ2-1; 9 bases agree with TRBD1. The germline V gene encodes CDR1 LNHDA and CDR2 SQIVND (reference sequence). After removal of 4 bases from V and 4 bases from J, the junction contained 8 bases not matched to a gene. The CDR3 runs to 16 residues. CDR3 sequence: CASSTPDRGVYNEQFF. The CDR3 DNA reads TGTGCCAGTAGTACACCGGACAGGGGCGTATACAATGAGCAGTTCTTC.

This clone has a handful of counts. The rearrangement links TRBV7-9 to TRBJ2-1; D gene unclear. The CDR3 sequence is 11 residues long. With 0 bases removed from V and 15 bases from J, the gap between germline ends came to 9 bases. Germline V gene data show CDR1 as SEHNR and CDR2 as FQNEAQ (reference sequence). As DNA, the CDR3 is TGTGCCAGCAGCTTAGCGGCACGGCGGTTCTTC. Its protein is CASSLAARRFF.

This clone appeared a few times. The chain uses TRBV4-3 and TRBJ1-4; D gene unclear. The germline CDR1 and CDR2 sequences are LGHNA and YSLEER. The CDR3 length is 13 residues. Trimming stripped 8 bases from V and 8 bases from J, with 15 bases between. The CDR3 protein is CASSAVRSEKLFF. The CDR3 nucleotides read TGCGCCAGCTCCGCAGTCCGATCCGAAAAACTGTTTTTT.

This rearrangement joins TRBV2 to TRBJ2-5; D unclear. The CDR3 loop spans 11 amino acids. Germline CDR1 SNHLY, CDR2 FYNNEI. Trimming pared 6 bases from V and 7 bases from J, leaving 9 bases between. CDR3 sequence (DNA): TGTGCCAGCAGGGGTACCGGGACCCAGTACTTC. It yields the protein CASRGTGTQYF. The full variable domain, with the rest looked up from reference TRBV2 and TRBJ2-5, is EPEVTQTPSHQVTQMGQEVILRCVPISNHLYFYWYRQILGQKVEFLVSFYNNEISEKSEIFDDQFSVERPDGSNFTLKIRSTKLEDSAMYFCASRGTGTQYFGPGTRLLVL.

The rearrangement links TRBV19 to TRBJ1-5; no firm D call. Between the trimmed V and J ends, which lost 4 bases and 5 bases, there was a span of 9 bases. Germline V gene data show CDR1 as LNHDA and CDR2 as SQIVND (reference sequence). The CDR3 is 13 amino acids. The CDR3 bases are TGTGCCAGTAGTAATACCGGTGATCAGCCCCAGCATTTT. Translated: CASSNTGDQPQHF. Based on the CDR3 plus reference TRBV19 and TRBJ1-5, the full variable domain is DGGITQSPKYLFRKEGQNVTLSCEQNLNHDAMYWYRQDPGQGLRLIYYSQIVNDFQKGDIAEGYSVSREKKESFPLTVTSAQKNPTAFYLCASSNTGDQPQHFGDGTRLSIL.

V usage is TRBV29-1 and J usage is TRBJ1-4, with D unclear. Germline loops: CDR1 SQVTM, CDR2 ANQGSEA. The CDR3 length is 12 residues. V lost 5 bases, J lost 6 bases, and 10 bases lay in between. CDR3 sequence reads: CSVFSLDEKLFF. Here the CDR3 DNA reads TGCAGCGTTTTCTCCTTGGATGAAAAACTGTTTTTT.

In its sample, this clone was seen a few times. The rearrangement joins TRBV20-1 to TRBJ2-1; D is ambiguous. From germline, CDR1 is DFQATT and CDR2 SNEGSKA (reference sequence). Deletions cut 5 bases from V and 11 bases from J, with 10 bases between. This CDR3 has 10 amino acids. The CDR3: CSAVGSQQFF. CDR3 DNA: TGCAGTGCTGTAGGGTCACAGCAGTTCTTC.

The chain employs TRBV5-1 and TRBJ1-5; D may be TRBD1 (6 bases). V lost 2 bases and J 4 bases, leaving 7 bases between the germline ends. Looked up from germline, CDR1 is SGHRS and CDR2 is YFSETQ. The CDR3 extends over 13 amino acids. As DNA, the CDR3 is TGCGCCAGCAGCTTCACAGGGAATCAGCCCCAGCATTTT. Protein: CASSFTGNQPQHF. The full variable domain, rest sourced from reference TRBV5-1 and TRBJ1-5, is KAGVTQTPRYLIKTRGQQVTLSCSPISGHRSVSWYQQTPGQGLQFLFEYFSETQRNKGNFPGRFSGRQFSNSRSEMNVSTLELGDSALYLCASSFTGNQPQHFGDGTRLSIL.

This clone has more than one count but fewer than ten. V gene TRBV9 combines with J gene TRBJ1-1; D uncertain. V lost 6 bases and J lost 4, with 16 bases in between. Germline values: CDR1 SGDLS, CDR2 YYNGEE. CDR3 length equals 14 residues. CDR3 sequence (DNA): TGTGCCAGCACCCCTAAGATGTCAGGCACTGAAGCTTTCTTT. Amino acid sequence: CASTPKMSGTEAFF.

The chain carries TRBV29-1 and TRBJ1-1; D is undetermined. Germline-derived CDR1 and CDR2 are SQVTM and ANQGSEA. The CDR3 covers 15 residues. V lost 7 bases and J 3 bases, leaving 21 bases between the germline ends. The CDR3 nucleotides read TGCAGCGCTTCCCCCGGGCCCCTGGGGTACACTGAAGCTTTCTTT. It codes for CSASPGPLGYTEAFF.

This clone has just a few counts. The rearrangement joins TRBV30 to TRBJ1-5; D may be TRBD1 (6 bases). Germline CDR1 and CDR2: GTSNPN and SVGIG (reference sequence). This CDR3 has 14 amino acids. Trimming removed 1 base from V and 6 bases from J, with 13 bases in between. The CDR3 coding sequence is TGTGCCTGGAGTGCCGGACAGCTGATTCAGCCCCAGCATTTT. Translation gives CAWSAGQLIQPQHF.

To note about this clone: The same CDR3 also results from other DNA sequences found in this sample. This sequence joins TRBV7-2 and TRBJ2-1; D is possibly TRBD2 (6 bases). The germline V gene encodes CDR1 SGHTA and CDR2 FQGNSA. This CDR3 is 13 amino acids long. V was trimmed by 5 bases and J by 9 bases, leaving 14 bases between them. CDR3 sequence (DNA): TGTGCCAGCAGCGCGCTCGGGGGTGTTGAGCAGTTCTTC. Protein product: CASSALGGVEQFF.

The chain joins TRBV14 to TRBJ2-7; D call uncertain. With 5 bases removed from V and 4 bases from J, the gap between germline ends came to 15 bases. The CDR3 has 14 amino acids. CDR1 SGHDN and CDR2 FVKESK come from the germline V gene. The DNA of the CDR3 is TGTGCCAGCAGCATAGGTGGGGAATGGTACGAGCAGTACTTC. The encoded protein is CASSIGGEWYEQYF. Looking up the rest from reference TRBV14 and TRBJ2-7 gives the full variable domain: EAGVTQFPSHSVIEKGQTVTLRCDPISGHDNLYWYRRVMGKEIKFLLHFVKESKQDESGMPNNRFLAERTGGTYSTLKVQPAELEDSGVYFCASSIGGEWYEQYFGPGTRLTVT.

This clone was counted between two and nine times. The rearrangement links TRBV14 to TRBJ2-3; 14 bases align to TRBD2. V lost 5 bases to trimming and J lost 4 bases; unmatched junction nucleotides: 2. The CDR3 consists of 15 residues. CDR1 is SGHDN, CDR2 FVKESK, per germline. The CDR3 loop reads CASSWTSGGPDTQYF. The DNA of the CDR3 is TGTGCCAGCAGCTGGACTAGCGGGGGGCCAGATACGCAGTATTTT. Drawing the rest from reference TRBV14 and TRBJ2-3, the complete variable domain is EAGVTQFPSHSVIEKGQTVTLRCDPISGHDNLYWYRRVMGKEIKFLLHFVKESKQDESGMPNNRFLAERTGGTYSTLKVQPAELEDSGVYFCASSWTSGGPDTQYFGPGTRLTVL.

With respect to this clone: This CDR3 is also generated by other DNA sequences in the sample. V is TRBV28 and J is TRBJ2-7, with TRBD1 identical over 12 bases. Germline V CDR1 and CDR2: MDHEN, SYDVKM. The length of the CDR3 is 15 residues. V shed 6 bases, J shed 5 bases, and the junction held 8 bases outside the gene matches. In DNA form, the CDR3 reads TGTGCCAGCAGACCACCGGGACAGGGGGCAAACGAGCAGTACGTC. Protein: CASRPPGQGANEQYV.